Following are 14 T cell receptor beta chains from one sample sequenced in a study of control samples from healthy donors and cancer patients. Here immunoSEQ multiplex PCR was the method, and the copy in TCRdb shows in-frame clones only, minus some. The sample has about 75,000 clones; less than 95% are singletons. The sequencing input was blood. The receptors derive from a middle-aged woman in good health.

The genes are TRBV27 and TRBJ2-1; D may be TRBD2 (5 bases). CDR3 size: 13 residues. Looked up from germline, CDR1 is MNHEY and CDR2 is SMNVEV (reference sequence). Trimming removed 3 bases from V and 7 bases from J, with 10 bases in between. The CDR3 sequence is CASSFSAGNEQFF. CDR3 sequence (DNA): TGTGCCAGCAGTTTCTCTGCGGGTAATGAGCAGTTCTTC.

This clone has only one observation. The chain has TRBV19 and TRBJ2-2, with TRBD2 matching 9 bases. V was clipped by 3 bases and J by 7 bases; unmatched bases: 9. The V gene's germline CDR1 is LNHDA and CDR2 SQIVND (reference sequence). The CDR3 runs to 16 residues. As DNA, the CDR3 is TGTGCCAGTAGTATTCGGAGCGGGGGGAATGGCGGGGAGCTGTTTTTT. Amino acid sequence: CASSIRSGGNGGELFF. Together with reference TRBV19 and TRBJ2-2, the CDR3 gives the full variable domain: DGGITQSPKYLFRKEGQNVTLSCEQNLNHDAMYWYRQDPGQGLRLIYYSQIVNDFQKGDIAEGYSVSREKKESFPLTVTSAQKNPTAFYLCASSIRSGGNGGELFFGEGSRLTVL.

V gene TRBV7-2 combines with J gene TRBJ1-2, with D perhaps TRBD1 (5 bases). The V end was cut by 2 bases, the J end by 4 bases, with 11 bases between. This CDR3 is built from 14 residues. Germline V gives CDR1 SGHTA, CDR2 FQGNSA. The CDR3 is CASSLRKGSYGYTF. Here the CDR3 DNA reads TGTGCCAGCAGCTTAAGGAAGGGGTCCTATGGCTACACCTTC.

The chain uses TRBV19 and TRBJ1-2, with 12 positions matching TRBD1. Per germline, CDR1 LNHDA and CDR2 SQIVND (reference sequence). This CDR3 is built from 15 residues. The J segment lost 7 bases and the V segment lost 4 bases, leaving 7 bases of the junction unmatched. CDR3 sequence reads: CASSTGDRGRGGYTF. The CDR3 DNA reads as TGTGCCAGTAGTACGGGGGACAGGGGGCGAGGTGGCTACACCTTC. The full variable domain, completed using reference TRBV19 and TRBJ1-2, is DGGITQSPKYLFRKEGQNVTLSCEQNLNHDAMYWYRQDPGQGLRLIYYSQIVNDFQKGDIAEGYSVSREKKESFPLTVTSAQKNPTAFYLCASSTGDRGRGGYTFGSGTRLTVV.

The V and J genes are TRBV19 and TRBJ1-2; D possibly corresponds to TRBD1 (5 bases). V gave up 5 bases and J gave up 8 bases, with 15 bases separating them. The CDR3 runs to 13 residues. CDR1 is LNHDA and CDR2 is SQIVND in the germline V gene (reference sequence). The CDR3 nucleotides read TGTGCCAGTAGTCCACAGGCGGTTGGAGGCTACACCTTC. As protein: CASSPQAVGGYTF.

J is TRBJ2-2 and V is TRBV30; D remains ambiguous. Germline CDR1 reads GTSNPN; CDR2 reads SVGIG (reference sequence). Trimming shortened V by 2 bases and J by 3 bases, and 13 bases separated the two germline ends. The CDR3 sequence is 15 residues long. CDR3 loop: CAWSSTKVDTGELFF. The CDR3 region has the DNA TGTGCCTGGAGTTCGACAAAAGTGGACACCGGGGAGCTGTTTTTT.

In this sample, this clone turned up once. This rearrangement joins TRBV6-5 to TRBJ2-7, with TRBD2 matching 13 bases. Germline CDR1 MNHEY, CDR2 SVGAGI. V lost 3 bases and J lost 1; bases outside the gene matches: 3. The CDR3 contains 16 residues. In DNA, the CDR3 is TGTGCCAGCAGTTATGGGACTAGCGGGAAATCCTACGAGCAGTACTTC. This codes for CASSYGTSGKSYEQYF.

CDR3 bases: TGTGCCAGCAGCTTTGGTTGGAGTTCACCCCTCCACTTT. This gives the protein CASSFGWSSPLHF. This sequence joins TRBV7-2 and TRBJ1-6; D is uncertain. This CDR3 comprises 13 residues. Deletions cut 3 bases from V and 9 bases from J, with 9 bases between. Per germline, CDR1 SGHTA and CDR2 FQGNSA.

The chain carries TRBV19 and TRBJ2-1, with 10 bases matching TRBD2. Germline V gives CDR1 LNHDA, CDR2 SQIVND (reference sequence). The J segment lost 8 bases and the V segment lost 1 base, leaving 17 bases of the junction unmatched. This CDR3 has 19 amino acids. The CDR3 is CASSIGTSRGSGRLDEQFF. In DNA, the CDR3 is TGTGCCAGTAGTATAGGAACCTCTCGGGGTAGCGGGAGGTTGGATGAGCAGTTCTTC.

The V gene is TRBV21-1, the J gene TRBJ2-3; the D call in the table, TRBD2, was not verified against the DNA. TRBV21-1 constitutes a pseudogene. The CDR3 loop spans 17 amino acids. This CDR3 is CASSKGDPAGERGTQYF. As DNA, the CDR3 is TGTGCCAGCAGCAAAGGAGATCCAGCGGGGGAACGGGGTACGCAGTATTTT.

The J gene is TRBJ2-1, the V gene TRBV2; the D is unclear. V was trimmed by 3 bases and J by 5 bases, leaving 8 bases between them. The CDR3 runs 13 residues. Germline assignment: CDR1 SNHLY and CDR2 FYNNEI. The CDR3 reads CASSDDGNNEQFF. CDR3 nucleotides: TGTGCCAGCAGTGATGACGGAAACAATGAGCAGTTCTTC.

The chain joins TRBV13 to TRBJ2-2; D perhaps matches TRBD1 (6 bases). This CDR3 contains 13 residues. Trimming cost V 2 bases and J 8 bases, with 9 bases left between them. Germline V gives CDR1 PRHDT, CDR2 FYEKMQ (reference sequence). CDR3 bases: TGTGCCAGCAGCTTAACAGGGTCTGGGGAGCTGTTTTTT. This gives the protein CASSLTGSGELFF.

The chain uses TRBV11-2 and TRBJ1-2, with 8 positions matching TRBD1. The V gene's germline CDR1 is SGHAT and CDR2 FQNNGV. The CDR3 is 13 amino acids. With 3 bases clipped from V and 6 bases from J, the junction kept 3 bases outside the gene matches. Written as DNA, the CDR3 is TGTGCCAGCAGCTTCACGACAGGGGATGGCTACACCTTC. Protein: CASSFTTGDGYTF.

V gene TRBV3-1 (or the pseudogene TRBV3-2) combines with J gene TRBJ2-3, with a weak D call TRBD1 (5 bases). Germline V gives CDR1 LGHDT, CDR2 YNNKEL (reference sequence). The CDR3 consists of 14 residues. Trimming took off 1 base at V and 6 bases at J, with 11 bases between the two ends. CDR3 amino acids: CASSQGSRADTQYF. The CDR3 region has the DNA TGTGCCAGCAGCCAAGGCTCCAGGGCGGATACGCAGTATTTT.